The 20 T cell receptor beta chains listed next were all sequenced from one sample in a study of shared T cell receptors in the human thymus (dated by TCRdb to about 2021). To prepare the library, the immunoSEQ multiplex PCR assay was applied. As stored in TCRdb, this immuneACCESS dataset retains in-frame rearrangements with V and J assigned. A fraction of the clones does not appear; measured against another copy, unresolved V genes explain less than half of the discrepancy, and the remainder lacks a known reason. In this sample the table shows about 660,000 clones, approximately 89% of which occur a single time. 0.0094% of the sample is taken by the ten largest. These data were also filed under a second study, of human thymus T cells.

Input material: thymocytes. Receptors were obtained from a boy under two years old with a congenital heart defect. Donor details come from another sample of the same person, matched by shared clones.

The chain joins TRBV4-2 to TRBJ2-1; TRBD1 matches 7 bases. This CDR3 has 16 residues. Unmatched junction bases numbered 8, after V lost 1 base and J lost 5 bases. Germline values: CDR1 LGHNA, CDR2 YNFKEQ. This CDR3 is CASSQGRQGANNEQFF. Here the CDR3 DNA reads TGTGCCAGCAGCCAAGGTAGACAGGGTGCAAACAATGAGCAGTTCTTC.

The genes are TRBV5-1 and TRBJ2-2; D remains ambiguous. Germline CDR1 and CDR2: SGHRS and YFSETQ. V gave up 1 base and J gave up 4 bases, with 11 bases separating them. The CDR3 is made up of 15 amino acids. The CDR3 region is CASSLFAERTGELFF. The CDR3 DNA reads as TGCGCCAGCAGCTTGTTTGCAGAGCGCACCGGGGAGCTGTTTTTT.

This clone was seen only a few times. V is TRBV7-2 and J is TRBJ1-6; TRBD1 aligns across 8 bases. This CDR3 spans 14 amino acids. V lost 8 bases, J lost 10 bases, and 10 bases stayed unmatched. Germline loops: CDR1 SGHTA, CDR2 FQGNSA. CDR3 DNA sequence: TGTGCCAGCCTACCTTATACAGGGGGGTCACCCCTCCACTTT. This translates into CASLPYTGGSPLHF.

The chain recombines TRBV10-1 with TRBJ2-3; TRBD2 aligns across 10 bases. With V trimmed by 5 bases and J by 4 bases, 6 bases remained unmatched. CDR3 length equals 15 residues. Looked up from germline, CDR1 is WNHNN and CDR2 is SYGVQD (reference sequence). CDR3 sequence reads: CASSISGRPPDTQYF. CDR3 nucleotides: TGCGCCAGCAGTATTAGCGGGAGGCCACCAGATACGCAGTATTTT.

The chain uses TRBV4-1 and TRBJ1-2; D is unclear. Germline assignment: CDR1 MGHRA and CDR2 YSYEKL. This CDR3 contains 14 residues. Deletions cut 0 bases from V and 4 bases from J, with 9 bases between. The CDR3 spells CASSQDRITYGYTF. For the CDR3, the DNA is TGCGCCAGCAGCCAAGACAGAATAACCTATGGCTACACCTTC.

This clone was observed a few times. This chain connects TRBV19 to TRBJ2-2, with 8 positions matching TRBD1. Germline loops: CDR1 LNHDA, CDR2 SQIVND (reference sequence). V shed 7 bases and J 4 bases; nucleotides not matched to a gene: 11. This CDR3 is 16 amino acids long. The CDR3 DNA reads as TGTGCCAGTACCGCTGACAGGGGAGCGTTCACCGGGGAGCTGTTTTTT. The encoded protein is CASTADRGAFTGELFF.

The V gene is TRBV2, the J gene TRBJ2-2; a weak D match, TRBD2 (5 bases). V dropped 7 bases and J dropped 1 base, with 7 bases sitting between them. This CDR3 comprises 13 residues. Germline V gene sequence: CDR1 SNHLY, CDR2 FYNNEI. This CDR3 reads CASTGKNTGELFF. The CDR3 nucleotides read TGTGCCAGCACGGGGAAGAACACCGGGGAGCTGTTTTTT.

The rearrangement uses TRBV7-2 and TRBJ2-7; 9 bases match TRBD2. V dropped 3 bases and J dropped 4; count of bases not matched to a gene: 7. The CDR3 is made up of 15 amino acids. Germline V lookup: CDR1 SGHTA, CDR2 FQGNSA. CDR3 region: CASSFRREGSYEQYF. CDR3 bases: TGTGCCAGCAGCTTTCGGCGGGAGGGTTCGTACGAGCAGTACTTC.

The chain recombines TRBV7-2 with TRBJ2-7; D is possibly TRBD2 (6 bases). The CDR3 loop spans 15 amino acids. Looked up from germline, CDR1 is SGHTA and CDR2 is FQGNSA. Trimming shortened V by 5 bases and J by 10 bases, and 24 bases separated the two germline ends. The CDR3 loop reads CASSQAPGREFGQYF. Here the CDR3 DNA reads TGTGCCAGCAGCCAAGCGCCGGGACGGGAGTTTGGTCAGTACTTC.

The chain recombines TRBV2 with TRBJ2-6; D is possibly TRBD2 (5 bases). The CDR3 spans 17 residues. Germline V lookup: CDR1 SNHLY, CDR2 FYNNEI. V lost 6 bases and J lost 0, with 15 bases in between. The CDR3 sequence is CASRQYMGSSGANVLTF. CDR3 DNA sequence: TGTGCCAGCAGGCAGTATATGGGGAGCTCTGGGGCCAACGTCCTGACTTTC.

The chain combines TRBV27 with TRBJ1-6, with D possibly matching TRBD1 (5 bases). Trimming took 2 bases from V and 4 from J, leaving 12 bases between them. CDR1 and CDR2 (germline): MNHEY, SMNVEV (reference sequence). This CDR3 is 16 amino acids long. The CDR3 coding sequence is TGTGCCAGCAGTTTAGGTAGGGGTTCGTATAATTCACCCCTCCACTTT. Residues: CASSLGRGSYNSPLHF.

J is TRBJ2-2 and V is TRBV5-5, with TRBD2 matching over 12 bases. The length of the CDR3 is 20 residues. Germline V gene lookup returns CDR1 SGHKS and CDR2 YYEKEE (reference sequence). V dropped 0 bases and J dropped 0; count of bases not matched to a gene: 9. Here the CDR3 DNA reads TGTGCCAGCAGCTTGGGACTAGCGGGAGTCAGGTTCGCGAACACCGGGGAGCTGTTTTTT. It encodes CASSLGLAGVRFANTGELFF.

As DNA, the CDR3 is TGTGCCAGCAGCGGTGATATCCGGCGGACTCCCAATCAGCCCCAGCATTTT. Its translation is CASSGDIRRTPNQPQHF. This chain uses TRBV9 with TRBJ1-5; no firm D call. The germline gives CDR1 SGDLS, CDR2 YYNGEE. The CDR3 extends over 17 amino acids. The V end was cut by 3 bases, the J end by 3 bases, with 19 bases between.

The chain has TRBV4-3 and TRBJ2-7; 11 bases match TRBD2. The CDR3 runs to 15 residues. CDR1 and CDR2 (germline): LGHNA, YSLEER. With 3 bases clipped from V and 5 bases from J, the junction kept 6 bases outside the gene matches. The CDR3 region has the DNA TGCGCCAGCAGCCACGGTAGCGGGGGGGCCCACGAGCAGTACTTC. Translation gives CASSHGSGGAHEQYF.

V usage is TRBV5-1 and J usage is TRBJ1-2; D possibly corresponds to TRBD1 (5 bases). The germline V gene has CDR1 SGHRS and CDR2 YFSETQ. This CDR3 has 13 residues. The CDR3 sequence is CGLCTGGRTGYTF. CDR3 nucleotide sequence: TGCGGACTTTGTACTGGGGGGAGAACAGGCTACACCTTC.

The V gene is TRBV6-6, the J gene TRBJ1-2, with D possibly TRBD1 on 5 matching bases. CDR3 length: 13 amino acids. From germline, CDR1 is MNHNY and CDR2 SVGAGI (reference sequence). Trimming removed 4 bases from V and 5 bases from J, with 11 bases in between. The CDR3 DNA reads as TGTGCCAGCAGTTCGGACACGAGGTATGGCTACACCTTC. Its protein product is CASSSDTRYGYTF.

This chain connects TRBV7-9 to TRBJ2-1, with D perhaps matching TRBD2 (7 bases). V was clipped by 5 bases and J by 0 bases, with 17 bases between them. Germline lookup yields CDR1 SEHNR and CDR2 FQNEAQ (reference sequence). The CDR3 contains 17 residues. The CDR3, as DNA: TGTGCCAGCAGCGACTCGAGGGGGGGGAGCTCCTACAATGAGCAGTTCTTC. It codes for CASSDSRGGSSYNEQFF.

This clone has more than one count but fewer than ten. The CDR3 DNA reads as TGCAGCGTTGAAGATCTGAACCTAGCGGGGACGCGTCGGGGTGAGCAGTTCTTC. Protein product: CSVEDLNLAGTRRGEQFF. This chain joins TRBV29-1 and TRBJ2-1, with 9 bases that match TRBD2. The length of the CDR3 is 18 residues. Unmatched junction bases numbered 18, after V lost 0 bases and J lost 9 bases. Germline V gives CDR1 SQVTM, CDR2 ANQGSEA.

This chain links TRBV11-2 with TRBJ2-7, with D maybe TRBD1 (5 bases). Trimming removed 3 bases from V and 6 bases from J, with 15 bases in between. The CDR3 is 14 amino acids. The germline V gene has CDR1 SGHAT and CDR2 FQNNGV. The CDR3 nucleotides read TGTGCCAGCAGCTTGAAGGGCCCAAGGGGCGAGCAGTACTTC. Translation gives CASSLKGPRGEQYF.

The chain joins TRBV5-4 to TRBJ2-3; 8 bases fit TRBD2. Looked up from germline, CDR1 is SGHNT and CDR2 is YYREEE (reference sequence). There are 15 residues in the CDR3. With V trimmed by 4 bases and J by 1 base, 5 bases remained unmatched. CDR3 coding DNA: TGTGCCAGCAGCCCCGGGGGGGCAGGCACAGATACGCAGTATTTT. Its protein is CASSPGGAGTDTQYF.